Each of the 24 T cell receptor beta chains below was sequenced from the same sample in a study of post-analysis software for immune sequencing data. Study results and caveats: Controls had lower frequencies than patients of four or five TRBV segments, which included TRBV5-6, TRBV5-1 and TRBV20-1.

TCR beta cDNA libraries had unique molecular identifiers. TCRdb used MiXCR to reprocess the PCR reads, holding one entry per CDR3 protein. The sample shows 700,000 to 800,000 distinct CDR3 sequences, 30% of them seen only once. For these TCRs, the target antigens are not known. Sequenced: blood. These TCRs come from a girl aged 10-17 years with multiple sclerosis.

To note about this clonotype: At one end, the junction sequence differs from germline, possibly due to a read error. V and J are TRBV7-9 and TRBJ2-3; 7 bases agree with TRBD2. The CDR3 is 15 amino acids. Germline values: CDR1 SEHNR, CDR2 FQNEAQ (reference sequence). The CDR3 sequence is CASSLGRESTDTQYF. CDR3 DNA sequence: TGCGCCAGCAGCTTAGGGCGGGAGTCCACAGATACGCAGTATTTT.

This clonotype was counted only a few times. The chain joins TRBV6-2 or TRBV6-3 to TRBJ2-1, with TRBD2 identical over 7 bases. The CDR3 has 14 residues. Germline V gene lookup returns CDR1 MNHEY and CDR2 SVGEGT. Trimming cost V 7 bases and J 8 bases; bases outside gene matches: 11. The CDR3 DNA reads TGTGCCAGCAACCTCGCGGGACTAAGGGATGAGCAGTTCTTC. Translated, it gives CASNLAGLRDEQFF.

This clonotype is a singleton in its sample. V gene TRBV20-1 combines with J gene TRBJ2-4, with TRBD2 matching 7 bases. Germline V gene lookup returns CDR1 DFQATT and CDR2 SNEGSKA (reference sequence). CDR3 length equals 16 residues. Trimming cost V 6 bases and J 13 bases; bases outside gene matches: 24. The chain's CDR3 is CSAMALGGGPTREQYF. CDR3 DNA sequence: TGCAGTGCCATGGCCCTTGGGGGAGGGCCTACTAGGGAGCAGTACTTC.

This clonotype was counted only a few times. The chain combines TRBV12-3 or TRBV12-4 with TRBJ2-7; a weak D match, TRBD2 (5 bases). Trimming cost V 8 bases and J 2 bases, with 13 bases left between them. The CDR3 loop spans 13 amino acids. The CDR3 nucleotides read TGTGCCAGCGCGGTGGCGGGTACCTACGAGCAGTACTTC. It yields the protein CASAVAGTYEQYF.

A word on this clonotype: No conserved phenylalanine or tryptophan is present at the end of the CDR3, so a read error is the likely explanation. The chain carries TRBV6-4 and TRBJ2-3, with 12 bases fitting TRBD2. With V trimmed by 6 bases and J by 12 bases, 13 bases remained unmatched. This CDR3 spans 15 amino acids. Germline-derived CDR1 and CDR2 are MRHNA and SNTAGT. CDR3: CASRRLAGEEGLQYC. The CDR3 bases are TGTGCCAGCAGGCGACTAGCGGGAGAAGAGGGGCTTCAGTATTGT.

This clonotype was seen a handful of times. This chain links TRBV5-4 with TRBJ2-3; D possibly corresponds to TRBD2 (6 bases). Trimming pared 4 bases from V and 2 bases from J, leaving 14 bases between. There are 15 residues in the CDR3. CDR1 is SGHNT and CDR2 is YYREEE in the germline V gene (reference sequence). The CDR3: CASSPEGSATDTQYF. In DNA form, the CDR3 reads TGTGCCAGCAGCCCGGAGGGGAGCGCCACAGATACGCAGTATTTT.

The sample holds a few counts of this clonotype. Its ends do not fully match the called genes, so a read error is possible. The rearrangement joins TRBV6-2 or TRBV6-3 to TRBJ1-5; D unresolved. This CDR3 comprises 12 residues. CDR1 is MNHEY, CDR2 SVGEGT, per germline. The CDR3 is CTSSYSHQPQHF. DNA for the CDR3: TGTACCAGCAGTTACAGTCATCAGCCCCAGCATTTT.

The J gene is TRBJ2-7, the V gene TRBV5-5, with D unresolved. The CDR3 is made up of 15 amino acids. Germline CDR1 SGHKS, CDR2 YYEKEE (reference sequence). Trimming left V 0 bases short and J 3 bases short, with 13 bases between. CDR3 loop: CASSLEGWRFYEQYF. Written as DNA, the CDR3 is TGTGCCAGCAGCTTGGAAGGGTGGCGGTTCTACGAGCAGTACTTC.

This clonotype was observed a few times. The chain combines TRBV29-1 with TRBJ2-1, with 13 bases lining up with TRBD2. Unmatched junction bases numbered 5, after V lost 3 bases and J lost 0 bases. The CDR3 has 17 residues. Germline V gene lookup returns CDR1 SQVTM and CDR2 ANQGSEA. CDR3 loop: CSVDGTSGMSSYNEQFF. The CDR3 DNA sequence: TGCAGCGTTGACGGGACTAGCGGGATGAGCTCCTACAATGAGCAGTTCTTC.

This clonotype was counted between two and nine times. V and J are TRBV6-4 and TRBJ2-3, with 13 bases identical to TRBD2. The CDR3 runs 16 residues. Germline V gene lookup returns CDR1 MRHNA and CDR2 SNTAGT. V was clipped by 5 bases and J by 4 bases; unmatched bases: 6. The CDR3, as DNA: TGTGCCAGCAGTCCCCTAGGACTAGCGGGGGCAGATACGCAGTATTTT. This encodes CASSPLGLAGADTQYF.

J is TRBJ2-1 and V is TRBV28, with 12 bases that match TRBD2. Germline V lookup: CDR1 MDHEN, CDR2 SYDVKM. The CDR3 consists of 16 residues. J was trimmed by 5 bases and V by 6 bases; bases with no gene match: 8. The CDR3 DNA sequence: TGTGCCAGCAGCAATGGACTAGCGGGGCCTAACAATGAGCAGTTCTTC. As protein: CASSNGLAGPNNEQFF.

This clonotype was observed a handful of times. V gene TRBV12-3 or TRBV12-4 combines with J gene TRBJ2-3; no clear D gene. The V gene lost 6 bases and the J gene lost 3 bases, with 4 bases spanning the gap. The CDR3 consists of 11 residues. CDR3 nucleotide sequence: TGTGCCAGCAGACAAACAGATACGCAGTATTTT. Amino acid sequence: CASRQTDTQYF.

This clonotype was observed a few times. CDR3 loop: CSVDISGARETQYF. For the CDR3, the DNA is TGCAGCGTTGACATTTCGGGAGCCCGGGAGACCCAGTACTTC. This sequence joins TRBV29-1 and TRBJ2-5, with D possibly being TRBD2 (6 bases). V was clipped by 3 bases and J by 5 bases, with 16 bases between them. Per the germline V gene, CDR1 is SQVTM and CDR2 is ANQGSEA. The CDR3 runs 14 residues.

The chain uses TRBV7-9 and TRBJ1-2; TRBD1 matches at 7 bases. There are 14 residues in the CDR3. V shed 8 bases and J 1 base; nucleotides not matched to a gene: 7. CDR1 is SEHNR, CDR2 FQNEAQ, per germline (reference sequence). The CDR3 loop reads CASRRTGGNYGYTF. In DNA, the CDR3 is TGTGCCAGCCGACGGACAGGCGGTAACTATGGCTACACCTTC.

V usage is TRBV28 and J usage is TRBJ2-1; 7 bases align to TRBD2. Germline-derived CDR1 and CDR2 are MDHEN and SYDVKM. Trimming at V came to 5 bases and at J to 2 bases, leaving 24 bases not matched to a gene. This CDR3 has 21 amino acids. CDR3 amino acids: CASSPRRGREKRVGAYNEQFF. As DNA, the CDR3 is TGTGCCAGCAGTCCGCGTCGAGGGCGGGAGAAAAGGGTAGGTGCCTACAATGAGCAGTTCTTC.

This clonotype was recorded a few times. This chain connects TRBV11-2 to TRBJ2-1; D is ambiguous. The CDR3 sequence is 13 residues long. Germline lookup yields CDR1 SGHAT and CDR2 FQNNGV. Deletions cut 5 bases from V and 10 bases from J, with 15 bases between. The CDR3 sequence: CASSATSTGEQFF. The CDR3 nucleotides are TGTGCCAGCAGCGCAACAAGCACTGGGGAGCAGTTCTTC.

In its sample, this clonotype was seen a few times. CDR3 protein: CAISPGGETQYF. The CDR3, as DNA: TGTGCCATCAGCCCAGGGGGGGAGACCCAGTACTTC. The rearrangement links TRBV10-3 to TRBJ2-5; a weak D match, TRBD1 (7 bases). CDR1 is ENHRY and CDR2 is SYGVKD in the germline V gene. The V and J ends lost 6 bases and 5 bases respectively, with 10 bases between them. This CDR3 spans 12 amino acids.

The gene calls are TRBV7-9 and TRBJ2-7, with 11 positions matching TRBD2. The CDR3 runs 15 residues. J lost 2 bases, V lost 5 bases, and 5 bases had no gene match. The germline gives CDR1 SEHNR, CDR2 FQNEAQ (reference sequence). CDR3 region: CASSKKTSGTYEQYF. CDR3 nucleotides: TGTGCCAGCAGCAAGAAGACTAGCGGGACCTACGAGCAGTACTTC.

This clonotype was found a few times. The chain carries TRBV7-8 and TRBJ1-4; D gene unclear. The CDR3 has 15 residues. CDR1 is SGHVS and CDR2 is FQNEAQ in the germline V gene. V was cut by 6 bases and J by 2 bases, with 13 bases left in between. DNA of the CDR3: TGTGCCAGCAGGCAAAGGGCCGCCACTAATGAAAAACTGTTTTTT. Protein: CASRQRAATNEKLFF.

The CDR3 is CASSYWGARETQYF. CDR3 DNA: TGTGCCAGCAGTTATTGGGGGGCTCGGGAGACCCAGTACTTC. This rearrangement joins TRBV6-6 to TRBJ2-5; D tentatively reads TRBD1 or TRBD2 (6 bases each). V lost 3 bases to trimming and J lost 5 bases, with 13 bases between them. Germline V gives CDR1 MNHNY, CDR2 SVGAGI (reference sequence). This CDR3 has 14 amino acids.

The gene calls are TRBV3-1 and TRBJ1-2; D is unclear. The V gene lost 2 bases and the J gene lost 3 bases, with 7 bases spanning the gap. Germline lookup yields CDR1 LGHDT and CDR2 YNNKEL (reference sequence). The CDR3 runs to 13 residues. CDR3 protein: CASSQRVYYGYTF. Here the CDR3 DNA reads TGTGCCAGCAGCCAAAGGGTATACTATGGCTACACCTTC.

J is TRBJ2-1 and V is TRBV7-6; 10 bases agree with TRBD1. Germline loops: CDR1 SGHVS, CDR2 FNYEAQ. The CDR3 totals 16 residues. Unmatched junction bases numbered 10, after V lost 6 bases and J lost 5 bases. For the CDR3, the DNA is TGTGCCAGCAGACCAGCCGGGACAGGGGTTAACAATGAGCAGTTCTTC. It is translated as CASRPAGTGVNNEQFF.

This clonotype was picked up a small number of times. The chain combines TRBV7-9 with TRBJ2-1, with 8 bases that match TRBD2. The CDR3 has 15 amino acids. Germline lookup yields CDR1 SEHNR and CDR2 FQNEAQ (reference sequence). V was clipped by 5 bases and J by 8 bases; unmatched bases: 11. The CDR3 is CASSPSGLALDEQFF. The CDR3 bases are TGTGCCAGCAGCCCTAGTGGACTAGCTCTAGATGAGCAGTTCTTC.

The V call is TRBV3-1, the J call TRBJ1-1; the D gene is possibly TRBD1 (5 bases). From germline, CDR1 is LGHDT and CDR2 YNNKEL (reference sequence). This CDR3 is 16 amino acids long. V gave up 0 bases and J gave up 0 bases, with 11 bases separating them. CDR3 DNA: TGTGCCAGCAGCCAAGATACAGGTCCGATGAACACTGAAGCTTTCTTT. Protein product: CASSQDTGPMNTEAFF.